The clone carrying this TCR beta chain appeared once. The data stem from a study of blood T cell repertoires in COVID-19. Across the whole study: Sources were T cells, B-cell-depleted T cells, or PBMCs; the material itself was cDNA or gDNA.

Under the authors' procedure: Reference gene primer amplification in the assay estimated nucleated cell counts. Repertoires were generated with immunoSEQ multiplex PCR, while TCRdb's copy carries only in-frame clones and drops some. V and J calls and clone size are those listed in that table; D and trimming were worked out from the DNA. The profile covers around 140,000 clones, with approximately 89% appearing a single time and 10% to 13% taken by the ten largest. Per germline, CDR1 MNHEY and CDR2 SVGEGT. V dropped 5 bases and J dropped 2 bases, with 13 bases sitting between them. The length of the CDR3 is 15 residues.

Sequenced material: peripheral blood. The chain recombines TRBV6-2 or TRBV6-3 with TRBJ1-5, with D possibly being TRBD1 (6 bases). The origin of this receptor is a man aged 60 to 69 with active or convalescent COVID-19. The CDR3 is CASSALGAGNQPQHF. The CDR3 bases are TGTGCCAGCAGTGCTCTGGGGGCGGGCAATCAGCCCCAGCATTTT.